This TCR beta chain derives from a study of shared clonotypes between healthy human individuals. Study context: CD8 memory received one plate per donor, CD8 naive two, CD4 memory three and CD4 naive three.

Measured with immunoSEQ multiplex PCR; TCRdb has only the in-frame clones, and not every one. The table includes roughly 2,500,000 clones, 93% detected once. Donors were healthy HIV-negative adults without recent acute infections or vaccinations. As regards this clone: What it binds is unknown.

Findings of the study overall: Deeper or shallower sequencing was expected to change how clonotypes are shared among donors. Rarefaction showed that sequencing of sorted subsets was incomplete (despite large depth).

The receptor's source is a man between 18 and 35 years old in good health. Some clones in this sample may be carry-over from other donors' samples. The sample was naive CD4+ T cells from PBMCs. Subset of the sample: CD45RA+ positively selected.

This CDR3 is CASSLGQPPTYEQYF. In DNA form, the CDR3 reads TGTGCCAGCAGCTTAGGACAGCCCCCTACTTACGAGCAGTACTTC. This chain uses TRBV7-3 with TRBJ2-7; weak D call: TRBD1 (6 bases). V was pared by 2 bases and J by 4 bases, with 15 bases between. The V gene's germline CDR1 is SGHTA and CDR2 FQGTGA. This CDR3 spans 15 amino acids.